A selection of T cell receptor beta chains follows, all from one sample in a study of OX40 agonist ivuxolimab in advanced cancers. Some clones are missing from TCRdb's copy, which holds only in-frame ones; the method was immunoSEQ multiplex PCR. Here the sample spans 13,000 to 15,000 clones, approximately 87% being singletons. Source: CD4+ or CD8+ T cells sorted from blood, taken in a trial of the OX40 agonist ivuxolimab. These receptors were obtained from an adult with an advanced solid tumor such as melanoma, head and neck, liver or kidney cancer. CDR3s include the opening cysteine and the closing phenylalanine or tryptophan. The D gene is left open where the match is weak. A row's size may be missing; if present it is once, few, many or a size class.

v_call	j_call	clone_size	d_call	cdr3_aa	cdr3_nt
TRBV7-2	TRBJ2-1	NA	TRBD2	CASSVASGTYNEQFF	TGTGCCAGCAGCGTGGCTAGCGGTACCTACAATGAGCAGTTCTTC
TRBV2	TRBJ2-5	NA	NA	CASSEGARGETQYF	TGTGCCAGCAGTGAAGGGGCGCGAGGAGAGACCCAGTACTTC
TRBV10-3	TRBJ1-6	NA	NA	CAISRDSPNSPLHF	TGTGCCATCAGCCGGGACTCTCCCAATTCACCCCTCCACTTT
TRBV7-9	TRBJ2-3	few	TRBD1	CASSLVLGQAPDTQYF	TGTGCCAGCAGCTTAGTTTTGGGACAGGCCCCGGATACGCAGTATTTT
TRBV7-9	TRBJ2-7	NA	NA	CASSPKGGYEQYF	TGTGCCAGCAGCCCAAAGGGCGGCTACGAGCAGTACTTC
TRBV18	TRBJ1-1	NA	TRBD1	CASSPVAGTGYSTEAFF	TGTGCCAGCTCACCAGTCGCCGGGACAGGGTATAGTACTGAAGCTTTCTTT
TRBV5-1	TRBJ2-2	NA	NA	CASSFSSPPGELFF	TGCGCCAGCAGCTTTTCCTCCCCTCCTGGGGAGCTGTTTTTT
TRBV7-9	TRBJ1-6	once	NA	CASRPLTGYNSPLHF	TGTGCCAGCAGACCACTTACGGGGTACAATTCACCCCTCCACTTT
TRBV9	TRBJ2-5	large	NA	CASSDGGRETQYF	TGTGCCAGCAGCGACGGTGGTCGAGAGACCCAGTACTTC
TRBV5-1	TRBJ1-2	NA	NA	CASSLGVGSNYGYTF	TGCGCCAGCAGCTTGGGGGTAGGGTCTAACTATGGCTACACCTTC
TRBV5-1	TRBJ1-5	few	NA	CASSSPLYTCNQPQHF	TGCGCCAGCAGCTCCCCCCTTTATACATGCAATCAGCCCCAGCATTTT
TRBV5-5	TRBJ1-2	few	NA	CASSLGSNYGYTF	TGTGCCAGCAGCTTGGGTTCTAACTATGGCTACACCTTC
TRBV10-3	TRBJ1-4	NA	NA	CAISAAAHNEKLFF	TGTGCCATCAGTGCGGCAGCCCATAATGAAAAACTGTTTTTT
TRBV18	TRBJ2-7	NA	TRBD1	CASSDTGQGATYEQYF	TGTGCCAGCTCAGACACCGGACAGGGGGCTACCTACGAGCAGTACTTC
TRBV7-9	TRBJ1-1	NA	NA	CASSLTGAVGTEAFF	TGTGCCAGCAGCTTAACGGGGGCGGTGGGTACTGAAGCTTTCTTT
TRBV5-1	TRBJ2-2	NA	NA	CASSRTDANTGELFF	TGCGCCAGCAGCCGGACCGACGCGAACACCGGGGAGCTGTTTTTT
TRBV7-9	TRBJ2-6	NA	TRBD1	CASSLTGTGVYGANVLTF	TGTGCCAGCAGCTTGACCGGGACAGGGGTTTATGGGGCCAACGTCCTGACTTTC
TRBV5-4	TRBJ2-2	NA	TRBD2	CASSSLAGGNTGELFF	TGTGCCAGCAGCTCGCTAGCGGGGGGGAACACCGGGGAGCTGTTTTTT
TRBV7-6	TRBJ2-7	NA	TRBD1	CASSLEFGQGYEQYF	TGTGCCAGCAGCTTAGAATTCGGACAGGGCTACGAGCAGTACTTC
TRBV19	TRBJ2-3	NA	NA	CASQYRRGRGTDTQYF	TGTGCCAGCCAGTATAGGAGGGGTAGGGGCACAGATACGCAGTATTTT
TRBV29-1	TRBJ1-1	few	NA	CSVARMNTEAFF	TGCAGCGTTGCCCGTATGAACACTGAAGCTTTCTTT
TRBV7-8	TRBJ2-5	NA	NA	CASSRDRIRETQYF	TGTGCCAGCAGCCGTGACAGGATCCGGGAGACCCAGTACTTC
TRBV7-2	TRBJ1-2	NA	TRBD1	CASSAGTDGGYTF	TGTGCCAGCAGCGCTGGGACAGACGGAGGCTACACCTTC
TRBV5-8	TRBJ1-1	NA	NA	CASSLGPGGQGEAFF	TGTGCCAGCAGCTTGGGTCCGGGAGGGCAAGGAGAAGCTTTCTTT
TRBV6-6	TRBJ2-7	NA	NA	CASSYGQGVPYEQYF	TGTGCCAGCAGTTACGGGCAGGGCGTCCCCTACGAGCAGTACTTC
TRBV9	TRBJ1-2	NA	TRBD1	CASSPRQGSYGYTF	TGTGCCAGCAGCCCCCGACAGGGCAGCTATGGCTACACCTTC
TRBV2	TRBJ2-2	NA	NA	CASSDGVAGELFF	TGTGCCAGCAGTGATGGGGTGGCCGGGGAGCTGTTTTTT
TRBV18	TRBJ2-1	NA	NA	CASSPMGAGYNEQFF	TGTGCCAGCTCACCAATGGGGGCCGGCTACAATGAGCAGTTCTTC
TRBV6-5	TRBJ1-2	NA	NA	CASSGWEHGYTF	TGTGCCAGCAGTGGTTGGGAGCATGGCTACACCTTC
TRBV27	TRBJ2-3	once	NA	CASSEPWGFEYF	TGTGCCAGCAGTGAACCCTGGGGCTTCGAGTATTTT
TRBV7-2	TRBJ1-1	NA	TRBD1	CASSKDRGITEAFF	TGTGCCAGCAGCAAGGACAGGGGAATTACTGAAGCTTTCTTT
TRBV19	TRBJ2-7	NA	TRBD1	CASSILGQGYEQYF	TGTGCCAGTAGTATACTGGGACAGGGCTACGAGCAGTACTTC